The rows below give T cell receptor beta chains drawn from one sample of a study of T cell responses to AZD1222 COVID-19 vaccine. Sequencing was performed with immunoSEQ multiplex PCR; in TCRdb, only in-frame clones are kept and a portion is missing. The sample holds some 110,000 clones, roughly 84% seen once. Sequencing was performed on peripheral blood, taken on day 0 of AZD1222 vaccination. Receptors were obtained from an adult in good health. The CDR3 runs from the conserved cysteine through the conserved F or W. The D gene is left open where the match is weak.

TRBJ2-1	-	TRBV5-4	CASSATGTGSYNEQFF
TRBJ1-1	-	TRBV3-1/TRBV3-2	CASSQIRGAEAFF
TRBJ2-3	TRBD1	TRBV2	CASVGQGLGDTQYF
TRBJ2-5	-	TRBV2	CASSGTEETQYF
TRBJ1-2	-	TRBV20-1	CSAGDETNYGYTF
TRBJ2-1	-	TRBV7-9	CASSLDEQFF
TRBJ1-2	-	TRBV19	CASREGYYGYTF
TRBJ1-6	-	TRBV9	CASSASMDNSPLHF
TRBJ1-1	-	TRBV4-2	CASSLRDGNTEAFF
TRBJ1-2	TRBD1	TRBV29-1	CSVADRGYGYTF
TRBJ1-5	-	TRBV6-4	CASSDSPNQPQHF
TRBJ2-7	TRBD2	TRBV10-3	CASQGEGYEQYF
TRBJ2-1	-	TRBV6-5	CASSYSGLSYNEQFF
TRBJ2-2	-	TRBV5-6	CASSFDPGGTGELFF
TRBJ1-5	-	TRBV21-1	CASFSRTTPDLHQPQHF
TRBJ1-2	-	TRBV7-8	CASSSLGGAVGLNYGYTF
TRBJ2-7	-	TRBV5-6	CASSSLRGGGYEQYF
TRBJ1-1	TRBD1	TRBV19	CASSMTGLDTEAFF
TRBJ1-1	-	TRBV28	CASSLPQPTEAFF
TRBJ2-2	TRBD1	TRBV7-3	CASSPIGQAPGELFF
TRBJ2-3	TRBD2	TRBV19	CASSTLAGPPDTQYF